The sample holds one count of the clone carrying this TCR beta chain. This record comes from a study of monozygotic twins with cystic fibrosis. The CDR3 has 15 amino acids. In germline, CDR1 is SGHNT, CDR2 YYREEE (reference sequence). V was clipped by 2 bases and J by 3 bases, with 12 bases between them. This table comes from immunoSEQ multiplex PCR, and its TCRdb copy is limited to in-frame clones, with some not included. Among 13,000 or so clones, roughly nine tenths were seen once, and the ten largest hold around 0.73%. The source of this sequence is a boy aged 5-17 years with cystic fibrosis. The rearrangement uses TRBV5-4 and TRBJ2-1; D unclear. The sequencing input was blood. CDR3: CASSLGNSLYNEQFF. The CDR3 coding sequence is TGTGCCAGCAGCTTAGGGAACAGCCTCTACAATGAGCAGTTCTTC.